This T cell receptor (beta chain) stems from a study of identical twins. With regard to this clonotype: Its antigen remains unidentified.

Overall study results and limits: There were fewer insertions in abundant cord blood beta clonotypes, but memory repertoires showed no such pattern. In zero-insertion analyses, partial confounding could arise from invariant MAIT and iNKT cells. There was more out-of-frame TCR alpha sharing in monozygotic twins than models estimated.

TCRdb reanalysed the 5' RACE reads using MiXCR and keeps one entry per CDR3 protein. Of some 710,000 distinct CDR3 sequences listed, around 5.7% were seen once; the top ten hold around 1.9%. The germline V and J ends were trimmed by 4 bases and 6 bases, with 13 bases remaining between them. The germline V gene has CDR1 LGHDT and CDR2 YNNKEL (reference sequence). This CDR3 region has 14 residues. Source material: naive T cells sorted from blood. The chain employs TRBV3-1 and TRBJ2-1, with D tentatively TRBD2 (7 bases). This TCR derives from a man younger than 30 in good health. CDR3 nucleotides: TGTGCCAGCAGCCCTCCGGGGGGCCCCAATGAGCAGTTCTTC. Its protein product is CASSPPGGPNEQFF.